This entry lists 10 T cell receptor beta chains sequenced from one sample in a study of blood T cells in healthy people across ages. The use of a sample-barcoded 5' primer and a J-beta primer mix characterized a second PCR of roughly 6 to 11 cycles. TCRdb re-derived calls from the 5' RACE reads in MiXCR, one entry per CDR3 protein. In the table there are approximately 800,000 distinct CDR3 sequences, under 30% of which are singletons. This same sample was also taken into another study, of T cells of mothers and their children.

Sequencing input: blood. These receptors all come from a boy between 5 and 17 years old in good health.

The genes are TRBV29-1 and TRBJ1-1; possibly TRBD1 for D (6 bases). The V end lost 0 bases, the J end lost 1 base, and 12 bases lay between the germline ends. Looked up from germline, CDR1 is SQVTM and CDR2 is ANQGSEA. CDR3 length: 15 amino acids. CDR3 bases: TGCAGCGTTGAAGATCTGACAGGAAAGAACACTGAAGCTTTCTTT. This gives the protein CSVEDLTGKNTEAFF.

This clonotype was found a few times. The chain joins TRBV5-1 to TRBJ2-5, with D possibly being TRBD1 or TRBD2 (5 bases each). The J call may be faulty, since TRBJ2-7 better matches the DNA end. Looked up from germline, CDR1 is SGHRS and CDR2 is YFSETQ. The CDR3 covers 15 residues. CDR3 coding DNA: TGCGCCAGCAGCCCTAGGGACGGACTCTCCTACGAGCAGTACTTC. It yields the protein CASSPRDGLSYEQYF.

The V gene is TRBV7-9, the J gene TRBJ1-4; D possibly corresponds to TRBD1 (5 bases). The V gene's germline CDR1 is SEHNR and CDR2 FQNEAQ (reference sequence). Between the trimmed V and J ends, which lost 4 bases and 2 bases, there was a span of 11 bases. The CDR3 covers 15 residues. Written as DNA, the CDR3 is TGTGCCAGCAGCTATCAATGGGGGACTAATGAAAAACTGTTTTTT. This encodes CASSYQWGTNEKLFF.

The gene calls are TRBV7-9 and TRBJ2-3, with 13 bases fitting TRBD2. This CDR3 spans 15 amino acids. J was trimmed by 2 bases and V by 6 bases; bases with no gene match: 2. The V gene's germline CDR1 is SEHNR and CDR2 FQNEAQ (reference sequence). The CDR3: CASRGLAGHTDTQYF. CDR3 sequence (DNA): TGTGCCAGCAGGGGACTAGCGGGGCACACAGATACGCAGTATTTT.

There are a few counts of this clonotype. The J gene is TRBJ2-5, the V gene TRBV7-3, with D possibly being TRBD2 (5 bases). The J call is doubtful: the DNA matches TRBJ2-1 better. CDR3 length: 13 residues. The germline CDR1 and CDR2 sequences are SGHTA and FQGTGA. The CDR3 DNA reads TGTGCCAGCAGCTTAACTAGCGCCCATGAGCAGTTCTTC. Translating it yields CASSLTSAHEQFF.

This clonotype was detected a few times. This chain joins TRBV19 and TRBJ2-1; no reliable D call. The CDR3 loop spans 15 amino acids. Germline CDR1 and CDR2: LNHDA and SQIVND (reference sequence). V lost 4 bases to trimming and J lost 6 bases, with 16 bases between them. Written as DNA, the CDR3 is TGTGCCAGTAGTACCCACCAGAAGAGGCTCAATGAGCAGTTCTTC. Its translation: CASSTHQKRLNEQFF.

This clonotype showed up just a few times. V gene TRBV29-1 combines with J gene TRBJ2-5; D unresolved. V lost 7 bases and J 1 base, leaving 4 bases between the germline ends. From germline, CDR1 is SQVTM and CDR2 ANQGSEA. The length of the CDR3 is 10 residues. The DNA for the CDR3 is TGCAGCGGGGCCCAAGAGACCCAGTACTTC. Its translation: CSGAQETQYF.

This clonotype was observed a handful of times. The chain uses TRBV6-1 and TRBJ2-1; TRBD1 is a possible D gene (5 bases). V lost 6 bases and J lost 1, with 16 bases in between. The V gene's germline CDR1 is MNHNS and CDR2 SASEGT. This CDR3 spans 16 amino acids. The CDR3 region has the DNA TGTGCCAGCAGAGCCGACACAGGCTCTTCCTACAATGAGCAGTTCTTC. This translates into CASRADTGSSYNEQFF.

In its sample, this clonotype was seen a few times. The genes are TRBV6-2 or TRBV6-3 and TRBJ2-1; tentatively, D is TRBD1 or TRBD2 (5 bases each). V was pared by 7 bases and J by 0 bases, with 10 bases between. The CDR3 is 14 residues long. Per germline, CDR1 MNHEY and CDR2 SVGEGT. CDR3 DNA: TGTGCCAGCACCAGGGACGACTCCTACAATGAGCAGTTCTTC. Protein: CASTRDDSYNEQFF.

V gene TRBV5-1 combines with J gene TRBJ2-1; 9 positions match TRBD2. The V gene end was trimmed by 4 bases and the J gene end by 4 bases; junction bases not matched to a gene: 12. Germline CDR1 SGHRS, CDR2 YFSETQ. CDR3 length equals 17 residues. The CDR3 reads CASSPTTQAGGYNEQFF. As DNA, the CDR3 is TGCGCCAGCAGCCCCACCACCCAAGCGGGGGGTTACAATGAGCAGTTCTTC.